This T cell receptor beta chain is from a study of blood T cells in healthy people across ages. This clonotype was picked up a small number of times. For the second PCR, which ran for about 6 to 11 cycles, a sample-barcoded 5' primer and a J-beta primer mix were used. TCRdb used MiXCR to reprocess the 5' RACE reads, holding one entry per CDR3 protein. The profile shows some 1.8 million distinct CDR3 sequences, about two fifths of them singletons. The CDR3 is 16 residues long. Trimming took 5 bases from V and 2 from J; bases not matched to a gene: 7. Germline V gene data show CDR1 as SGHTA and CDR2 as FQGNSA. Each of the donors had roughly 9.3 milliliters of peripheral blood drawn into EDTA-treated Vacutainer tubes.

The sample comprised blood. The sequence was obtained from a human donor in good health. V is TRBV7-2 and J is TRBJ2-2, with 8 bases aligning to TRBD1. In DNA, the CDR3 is TGTGCCAGCAGCCAACACAGGGGGGCAAACACCGGGGAGCTGTTTTTT. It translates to CASSQHRGANTGELFF.